The clone carrying this T cell receptor beta chain was counted only a few times. What it recognizes is unknown. Time point described: pre-sensitization, week 0. Indicated treatment: therapeutic diphenylcyclopropenone sensitization with weekly scalp DPC. Blood sampling preceded each patch test application. Non-pregnant alopecia patients aged 18 to 70, suitable for DPC therapy. Germline-derived CDR1 and CDR2 are KGHSH and LQKENI. V dropped 3 bases and J dropped 11; count of bases not matched to a gene: 16. This CDR3 region has 16 residues. TCRdb processed the RACE reads anew with MiXCR; each CDR3 protein has one entry. The data contain around 350,000 distinct CDR3 sequences, around 5.5% of them singletons. The sample comes from a study of human T cells and chemical hapten exposure. Study findings and constraints: Compared with pre-sensitization or healthy control sets, expanded TCRs clustered more.

The clonotype originates from a woman aged 18-29 years with alopecia areata. Some clones in this sample may be carry-over from other donors' samples. This chain connects TRBV18 to TRBJ2-3; TRBD1 agrees at 8 bases. The source material was whole blood, sampled in connection with sensitization to the hapten diphenylcyclopropenone (DPC). DNA of the CDR3: TGTGCCAGCTCACCTTGGGGACAGGAGACCCCAGGGGGGCAGTATTTT. It specifies CASSPWGQETPGGQYF. The full variable domain, completed using reference TRBV18 and TRBJ2-3, is NAGVMQNPRHLVRRRGQEARLRCSPMKGHSHVYWYRQLPEEGLKFMVYLQKENIIDESGMPKERFSAEFPKEGPSILRIQQVVRGDSAAYFCASSPWGQETPGGQYFGPGTRLTVL.